A single sample is the source of the 16 T cell receptor beta chains below, sequenced in a study of PD-1 blockade in classical Hodgkin lymphoma. The time point is: cycle 4 day 1 (C4D1), after around six weeks of nivolumab. Autologous stem cell transplantation was followed by relapse in every patient, and brentuximab vedotin exposure varied. Method: immunoSEQ multiplex PCR; TCRdb's copy keeps in-frame clones and lacks some. The data contain roughly 17,000 clones, 83% of them singletons. The source material was peripheral blood mononuclear cells (PBMCs), sampled before the fourth cycle of nivolumab. The receptor set was obtained from a human donor with classical Hodgkin lymphoma.

This chain links TRBV4-1 with TRBJ1-6; weak D call: TRBD1 (6 bases). CDR1 MGHRA and CDR2 YSYEKL come from the germline V gene. CDR3 size: 15 residues. V lost 3 bases and J lost 8, with 14 bases in between. The CDR3: CASSQRRQEYSPLHF. The CDR3 DNA is TGCGCCAGCAGCCAGAGACGACAGGAATATTCACCCCTCCACTTT.

The J gene is TRBJ1-2, the V gene TRBV7-2; perhaps TRBD1 as D (5 bases). CDR1 and CDR2 from the germline V gene are SGHTA and FQGNSA. The CDR3 extends over 15 amino acids. Between the trimmed V and J ends, which lost 5 bases and 4 bases, there was a span of 17 bases. The CDR3 protein is CASSPHPGGGYGYTF. CDR3 DNA sequence: TGTGCCAGCAGCCCCCACCCCGGGGGTGGCTATGGCTACACCTTC.

As DNA, the CDR3 is TGTGCCAGCAGTTTGGATAGGGAGGGAGGTTATAGCAATCAGCCCCAGCATTTT. It translates to CASSLDREGGYSNQPQHF. The chain uses TRBV27 and TRBJ1-5; D unresolved. This CDR3 spans 18 amino acids. With 3 bases removed from V and 0 bases from J, the gap between germline ends came to 18 bases. Germline V gene sequence: CDR1 MNHEY, CDR2 SMNVEV (reference sequence).

The chain couples TRBV7-8 to TRBJ1-3; no reliable D call. CDR1 is SGHVS and CDR2 is FQNEAQ in the germline V gene. V lost 1 base, J lost 4 bases, and 5 bases lay in between. CDR3 length: 13 residues. The CDR3 DNA reads as TGTGCCAGCAGCTTAGTAACCGGAAACACCATATATTTT. The encoded protein is CASSLVTGNTIYF.

The chain joins TRBV5-1 to TRBJ1-2; possible D gene TRBD1, 5 bases. Germline V gene lookup returns CDR1 SGHRS and CDR2 YFSETQ. The CDR3 runs 14 residues. Trimming cost V 4 bases and J 4 bases, with 14 bases left between them. This CDR3 reads CASSPYSGIYGYTF. CDR3 in DNA: TGCGCCAGCAGCCCATATTCAGGGATCTATGGCTACACCTTC.

This CDR3 is CASSLNEKGPVMNTEAFF. The CDR3 bases are TGTGCCAGCAGCTTAAATGAGAAGGGGCCGGTCATGAACACTGAAGCTTTCTTT. The chain combines TRBV11-2 with TRBJ1-1; possibly TRBD1 for D (5 bases). Deletions cut 2 bases from V and 0 bases from J, with 19 bases between. CDR3 length equals 18 residues. Germline CDR1 reads SGHAT; CDR2 reads FQNNGV.

This clone is deemed large (0.1 to 1%). V usage is TRBV2 and J usage is TRBJ2-7; D gene ambiguous. The CDR3 has 16 residues. The V and J ends lost 7 bases and 2 bases respectively, with 21 bases between them. The germline CDR1 and CDR2 sequences are SNHLY and FYNNEI. The CDR3 reads CASKTPWETATYEQYF. CDR3 in DNA: TGTGCCAGCAAAACCCCTTGGGAAACGGCTACCTACGAGCAGTACTTC.

The chain is built from TRBV7-8 and TRBJ2-2; D call uncertain. Germline V gene data show CDR1 as SGHVS and CDR2 as FQNEAQ. Trimming stripped 1 base from V and 5 bases from J, with 8 bases between. The CDR3 covers 14 residues. The CDR3 sequence: CASSLDPGTGELFF. The CDR3 DNA sequence: TGTGCCAGCAGCTTAGATCCAGGTACCGGGGAGCTGTTTTTT.

This sequence joins TRBV6-4 and TRBJ1-2, with 10 bases matching TRBD1. The ends lost 5 bases at V and 5 bases at J; junction bases unmatched: 8. Germline lookup yields CDR1 MRHNA and CDR2 SNTAGT. This CDR3 comprises 15 residues. The CDR3 DNA is TGTGCCAGCAGTACCCACCAGGGACAGGGGTATGGCTACACCTTC. Translating gives CASSTHQGQGYGYTF.

This sequence joins TRBV7-9 and TRBJ1-2, with 8 bases lining up with TRBD1. From germline, CDR1 is SEHNR and CDR2 FQNEAQ (reference sequence). There are 15 residues in the CDR3. With 4 bases clipped from V and 8 bases from J, the junction kept 12 bases outside the gene matches. CDR3 sequence: CASSSSGQGRRGYTF. The CDR3 bases are TGTGCCAGCAGCTCCTCCGGACAGGGAAGGCGCGGCTACACCTTC.

The chain is built from TRBV28 and TRBJ1-1; no reliable D call. The CDR3 covers 16 residues. Trimming stripped 6 bases from V and 0 bases from J, with 17 bases between. CDR1 is MDHEN and CDR2 is SYDVKM in the germline V gene. The CDR3 bases are TGTGCCAGCAGCTATCTGGGTACGGAATTGAACACTGAAGCTTTCTTT. This sequence encodes CASSYLGTELNTEAFF.

This clone was found once. For the CDR3, the DNA is TGCGCCAGCAGCTTCCTCGGACAGGGAAACACTGAAGCTTTCTTT. Protein sequence: CASSFLGQGNTEAFF. The chain recombines TRBV5-1 with TRBJ1-1; 8 bases are a match to TRBD1. The CDR3 is 15 amino acids. Germline trimming cut 2 bases from V and 2 bases from J; bases unmatched to any gene: 5. CDR1 is SGHRS, CDR2 YFSETQ, per germline.

This rearrangement joins TRBV9 to TRBJ1-2; D may be TRBD1 (6 bases). The CDR3 contains 13 residues. Looked up from germline, CDR1 is SGDLS and CDR2 is YYNGEE. V was clipped by 4 bases and J by 8 bases, with 15 bases between them. Written as DNA, the CDR3 is TGTGCCAGCAGCCCAGATGGGGGGGCGGGCTACACCTTC. Protein: CASSPDGGAGYTF.

This clone was seen only a few times. The chain has TRBV5-1 and TRBJ2-2, with 9 bases lining up with TRBD2. Germline assignment: CDR1 SGHRS and CDR2 YFSETQ. V shed 4 bases and J 1 base; nucleotides not matched to a gene: 2. The CDR3 runs 15 residues. CDR3 sequence reads: CASSNSGGNTGELFF. The CDR3 DNA is TGCGCCAGCAGCAATAGCGGGGGGAACACCGGGGAGCTGTTTTTT.

V and J are TRBV7-9 and TRBJ2-3, with D hard to call. Germline V gene lookup returns CDR1 SEHNR and CDR2 FQNEAQ (reference sequence). V lost 5 bases, J lost 14 bases, and 8 bases lay in between. This CDR3 has 9 amino acids. The CDR3 coding sequence is TGTGCCAGCAGCCTCAACCGGTATTTT. Its translation: CASSLNRYF.

The CDR3, as DNA: TGTGCCAGCAGCTTAGTACCGGGAATGGGGACCCAGTACTTC. Encoded protein: CASSLVPGMGTQYF. The chain carries TRBV7-9 and TRBJ2-5; maybe TRBD2 (5 bases). Germline-derived CDR1 and CDR2 are SEHNR and FQNEAQ (reference sequence). This CDR3 has 14 amino acids. V was pared by 1 base and J by 7 bases, with 13 bases between. The full variable domain, rest sourced from reference TRBV7-9 and TRBJ2-5, is DTGVSQNPRHKITKRGQNVTFRCDPISEHNRLYWYRQTLGQGPEFLTYFQNEAQLEKSRLLSDRFSAERPKGSFSTLEIQRTEQGDSAMYLCASSLVPGMGTQYFGPGTRLLVL.